Listed below are T cell receptor beta chains from one sample, sequenced in a study of OX40 agonist ivuxolimab in advanced cancers. Using immunoSEQ multiplex PCR, the repertoire was profiled, and TCRdb retains in-frame clones only, with some absent. The data show nearly 70,000 clones, roughly four fifths seen once. The sample was CD4+ or CD8+ T cells sorted from blood, taken in a trial of the OX40 agonist ivuxolimab. These receptors were taken from an adult with an advanced solid tumor such as melanoma, head and neck, liver or kidney cancer. The CDR3 runs from the conserved cysteine through the conserved F or W. D genes are given only for firm matches. Clone size is shown for a subset of rows, as once, few, many or a class of expanded clone.

D | J | V | size | DNA | CDR3
. | TRBJ1-5 | TRBV5-4 | . | TGTGCCAGCAGCTTCGGCGGCCGCAATCAGCCCCAGCATTTT | CASSFGGRNQPQHF
TRBD2 | TRBJ2-5 | TRBV6-1 | . | TGTGCCAGCATTCTAGCGGGGGGGTCTCAAGAGACCCAGTACTTC | CASILAGGSQETQYF
. | TRBJ1-2 | TRBV5-6 | . | TGTGCCAGCAGCTACAGGAGCGGCTACACCTTC | CASSYRSGYTF
TRBD1 | TRBJ2-5 | TRBV4-1 | . | TGCGCCAGCAGCCAAGACACAGGGGCGGAGACCCAGTACTTC | CASSQDTGAETQYF
. | TRBJ1-1 | TRBV7-8 | . | TGTGCCAGCAGCAACCGACAGAAAGTTGAAGCTTTCTTT | CASSNRQKVEAFF
TRBD1 | TRBJ1-1 | TRBV18 | . | TGTGCCAGCTCACCTGCACAACAGGGGGCCCTTGCGGGCACTGAAGCTTTCTTT | CASSPAQQGALAGTEAFF
. | TRBJ1-6 | TRBV19 | . | TGTGCCACCACCGCCGGGGGGGGGTTCAATTCACCCCTCCACTTT | CATTAGGGFNSPLHF
. | TRBJ2-3 | TRBV5-1 | few | TGCGCCAGCAGCCTGGGGATATTCACAGATACGCAGTATTTT | CASSLGIFTDTQYF
. | TRBJ2-7 | TRBV6-5 | . | TGTGCCAGCAGGGAACTTGACTACGAGCAGTACTTC | CASRELDYEQYF
. | TRBJ2-2 | TRBV30 | . | TGTGCCTGGAGTGTGCGGCGTTCGGACACCGGGGAGCTGTTTTTT | CAWSVRRSDTGELFF
. | TRBJ2-1 | TRBV5-1 | . | TGCGCCAGCAGCTTGGGAAGGGGTCCCGGCTCCTACAATGAGCAGTTCTTC | CASSLGRGPGSYNEQFF
. | TRBJ2-5 | TRBV18 | . | TGTGCCAGCTCACCACCGGCGGGACGGAAAGAGACCCAGTACTTC | CASSPPAGRKETQYF
. | TRBJ2-3 | TRBV10-3 | once | TGTGCCATCAGTGGAGGGGTGGGGGGCAGGGCAGATACGCAGTATTTT | CAISGGVGGRADTQYF
TRBD1 | TRBJ1-2 | TRBV5-8 | . | TGTGCCAGCAGCAAAGACAGGGTTGAGGGCTACACCTTC | CASSKDRVEGYTF
TRBD1 | TRBJ2-3 | TRBV5-1 | . | TGCGCCAGCAGCTCGAGGGGACAGGGGAAGGATACGCAGTATTTT | CASSSRGQGKDTQYF
TRBD2 | TRBJ2-3 | TRBV7-2 | . | TGTGCCAGCAGCTCTAGCGGGAGCACAGATACGCAGTATTTT | CASSSSGSTDTQYF
. | TRBJ1-2 | TRBV14 | few | TGTGCCAGCAGCTCAGGCAGCCGAACCTATGGCTACACCTTC | CASSSGSRTYGYTF
TRBD2 | TRBJ2-2 | TRBV6-6 | . | TGTGCCAGCAGTTACTCCCTAGCGGGGGACACCGGGGAGCTGTTTTTT | CASSYSLAGDTGELFF
. | TRBJ1-1 | TRBV18 | . | TGTGCCAGCTCACCCTCGGAAAACACTGAAGCTTTCTTT | CASSPSENTEAFF
TRBD1 | TRBJ2-7 | TRBV19 | . | TGTGCCAGTAGTTCCCAAGACAGGGGGCCCGACGAGCAGTACTTC | CASSSQDRGPDEQYF
. | TRBJ1-4 | TRBV28 | . | TGTGCCAGCAGTTTAACTCGGGGGGCTGTAGAAAAACTGTTTTTT | CASSLTRGAVEKLFF
. | TRBJ2-1 | TRBV5-6 | . | TGTGCCAGCAGCTTGACATTTGAGCAGTTCTTC | CASSLTFEQFF
TRBD2 | TRBJ2-3 | TRBV6-1 | few | TGTGCCAGCAGCTCGACTAGCGGGACGCAGTATTTT | CASSSTSGTQYF
TRBD1 | TRBJ1-1 | TRBV19 | . | TGTGCCAGTAGTATTTATAGCAGGGGGCGCGGCACAAAGGAAGCTTTCTTT | CASSIYSRGRGTKEAFF
TRBD1 | TRBJ2-7 | TRBV2 | . | TGTGCCAGCAGCGGGCGACAGGGTTTCAAGCAGTACTTC | CASSGRQGFKQYF
TRBD1 | TRBJ1-6 | TRBV5-1 | . | TGCGCCAGCAGCTTGGCCCGGGGGACAGGTCAAACATCACCCCTCCACTTT | CASSLARGTGQTSPLHF
. | TRBJ1-2 | TRBV13 | . | TGTGCCAGCAGCCGGGGGAACTATGGCTACACCTTC | CASSRGNYGYTF
TRBD1 | TRBJ2-1 | TRBV5-6 | . | TGTGCCAGCAGCTCGACCGGGACAGGGGAGCAGTTCTTC | CASSSTGTGEQFF
. | TRBJ2-7 | TRBV2 | . | TGTGCCAGCAGTTCAGGGGAGCAGTACTTC | CASSSGEQYF
. | TRBJ1-1 | TRBV27 | . | TGTGCCAGCAGTGTGGGGGTGGGGGGGAACACTGAAGCTTTCTTT | CASSVGVGGNTEAFF
TRBD2 | TRBJ2-1 | TRBV6-6 | . | TGTGCCAGCATACGGACTAGCGGGGGGGCCTACAATGAGCAGTTCTTC | CASIRTSGGAYNEQFF